Listed below are T cell receptor beta chains from one sample, sequenced in a study of human T cells and chemical hapten exposure. TCRdb independently ran MiXCR on the RACE reads; one entry per CDR3 protein. The table includes around 99,000 distinct CDR3 sequences, around 12% detected once. The sample in question was whole blood, obtained in connection with sensitization to the hapten diphenylcyclopropenone (DPC). Receptor source: a woman in her thirties or forties with alopecia areata. Some clones in this sample may be carry-over from other donors' samples. The CDR3 runs from the conserved cysteine through the conserved F or W. A D gene is named only where the DNA matches it firmly. Some rows have no size entry. The others give once, few or many, or a class for an expanded clone.

v_gene	abundance	d_gene	j_gene	CDR3nt	CDR3aa
TRBV20-1	few	TRBD2	TRBJ2-1	TGCAGTGCTAGACCGGGACTAGCCTCCGGGCAGTTCTTC	CSARPGLASGQFF
TRBV29-1	many	.	TRBJ2-5	TGCAGCGTTTCCTCTTCCGAGACCCAGTACTTC	CSVSSSETQYF
TRBV6-1	medium-sized	.	TRBJ2-6	TGTGCCAGCAGTGACCAGAGCTCTGGGGCCAACGTCCTGACTTTC	CASSDQSSGANVLTF
TRBV7-2	few	TRBD2	TRBJ2-7	TGTGCCAGCAGCTTAGATATGCCGGGAGGCCCCTACGAGCAGTACTTC	CASSLDMPGGPYEQYF
TRBV7-2	.	.	TRBJ2-7	TGTGCCAGCAGCACCAGTACAGGGATTTCCTACGAGCAGTACTTC	CASSTSTGISYEQYF
TRBV28	many	TRBD1	TRBJ2-1	TGTGCCAGCAGTTACAGGGGCCGCAATGAGCAGTTCTTC	CASSYRGRNEQFF
TRBV6-1	.	TRBD2	TRBJ2-1	TGTGCCAGCAGCGGCCGGGAGGGGTCCTACAATGAGCAGTTCTTC	CASSGREGSYNEQFF
TRBV20-1	.	.	TRBJ1-2	TGCAGTGCCGTCGGACGGGATACTACCTTCTATGGCTACACCTTC	CSAVGRDTTFYGYTF
TRBV29-1	.	.	TRBJ2-7	TGCAGCGTTGGAGGGGACGCCTACGAGCAGTACTTC	CSVGGDAYEQYF
TRBV5-1	few	TRBD2	TRBJ2-3	TGCGCCAGCAGCCGCATGAGGAGGGAGGGCTTCACAGATACGCAGTATTTT	CASSRMRREGFTDTQYF
TRBV6-4	few	TRBD1	TRBJ1-1	TGTGCCAGCAGTCCCGGGACAGGGGTCACTGAAGCTTTCTTT	CASSPGTGVTEAFF
TRBV20-1	few	TRBD2	TRBJ2-7	TGCAGTGCTAGGGAACTAGCGGGAAGCTACGAGCAGTACTTC	CSARELAGSYEQYF
TRBV7-6	many	TRBD1	TRBJ2-6	TGTGCCAGCAGTTCTGATCGACAGGGCTCACCGTTGGCCAACGTCCTGACTTTC	CASSSDRQGSPLANVLTF
TRBV4-3	few	.	TRBJ2-1	TGCGCCAGCAGCCAAGATCATCAGGGAAGGGTATACAATGAGCAGTTCTTC	CASSQDHQGRVYNEQFF
TRBV28	few	.	TRBJ2-7	TGTGCCAGCAGCGCGAGCCCTGTGTACGAGCAGTACTTC	CASSASPVYEQYF
TRBV27	many	.	TRBJ2-7	TGTGCCAGCAGTTTATACAGGGGAGGCGAGCAGTACTTC	CASSLYRGGEQYF
TRBV13	few	TRBD2	TRBJ2-7	TGTGCCAGCAGCAGTACCTTAGCGGGGTACGCCTACGAGCAGTACTTC	CASSSTLAGYAYEQYF
TRBV7-2	.	TRBD1	TRBJ2-5	TGTGTCAGCAGCTCCTGGGGGACAGGGCTTTACGAGACCCAGTACTTC	CVSSSWGTGLYETQYF
TRBV5-1	few	.	TRBJ1-1	TGCGCCAGCAGCTCGGGGGATCTGAACACTGAAGCTTTCTTT	CASSSGDLNTEAFF
TRBV7-3	.	TRBD1	TRBJ2-2	TGTGCCAGCAGCTCGACAGGGGCCACCGGGGAGCTGTTTTTT	CASSSTGATGELFF
TRBV19	few	TRBD1	TRBJ1-1	TGTGCCAGTCTCGTAGGGGGCAGCATGAACACTGAAGCTTTCTTT	CASLVGGSMNTEAFF
TRBV20-1	few	.	TRBJ1-1	TGCAGTGCTAGAGTCCCGGGGGTCTCGTACACTGAAGCTTTCTTT	CSARVPGVSYTEAFF
TRBV7-2	.	.	TRBJ2-7	TGTGCCAGCAGCTTAGTGGGGGGCATTGACGAGCAGTACTTC	CASSLVGGIDEQYF
TRBV3-1	.	.	TRBJ2-2	TGTGCCAGCAGCCAAGATCCCCATCTAGGCACCGGGGAGCTGTTTTTT	CASSQDPHLGTGELFF
TRBV4-1	few	.	TRBJ1-4	TGCGCCAGCAGCCTTTTAGGGCCTAATGAAAAACTGTTTTTT	CASSLLGPNEKLFF
TRBV7-6	many	TRBD2	TRBJ2-7	TGTGCCAGCAGCTTAGCCGGGGCGGGAGGCCACGAGCAGTACTTC	CASSLAGAGGHEQYF
TRBV28	few	.	TRBJ2-1	TGTGCCAGCAGTTTATTTGGGCAGGGTCGCAATGAGCAGTTCTTC	CASSLFGQGRNEQFF
TRBV5-6	.	TRBD2	TRBJ2-5	TGTGCCAGCAGCTTGGTCTTCACTAGCGGAACTCAAGAGACCCAGTACTTC	CASSLVFTSGTQETQYF
TRBV7-8	.	TRBD2	TRBJ2-1	TGTGCCAGCTGTCTGAGGGAGGGCTATAATGAGCAGTTCTTC	CASCLREGYNEQFF
TRBV29-1	few	TRBD2	TRBJ2-1	TGCAGCGGGGGGGGTGACTCCTACAATGAGCAGTTCTTC	CSGGGDSYNEQFF
TRBV18	.	TRBD1	TRBJ2-5	TGTGCCAGCTCACCTCGGACAGGGGCTGAGGAGACCCAGTACTTC	CASSPRTGAEETQYF
TRBV11-2	.	.	TRBJ2-3	TGTGCCAGCAGCTTAGGGACAGTATTTGCAGATACGCAGTATTTT	CASSLGTVFADTQYF
TRBV7-9	many	.	TRBJ1-3	TGTGCCAGCAGCTTAGCGGGCAGCTCTGGAAACACCATATATTTT	CASSLAGSSGNTIYF
TRBV11-2	few	.	TRBJ2-1	TGTGCCAGCAGCTTATATCAGGGAGGCTACAATGAGCAGTTCTTC	CASSLYQGGYNEQFF
TRBV9	few	.	TRBJ1-1	TGTGCCAGCAGCGTAGAAGGGCAGAGTGAAGCTTTCTTT	CASSVEGQSEAFF
TRBV7-9	few	TRBD1	TRBJ2-1	TGTGCCAGCAGCTTCCCCGGGACAGGGGTCAATGAGCAGTTCTTC	CASSFPGTGVNEQFF
TRBV9	.	.	TRBJ2-1	TGTGCCAGCAGCGGGCCGACAGGTTTTGAGCAGTTCTTC	CASSGPTGFEQFF
TRBV2	.	TRBD1	TRBJ1-1	TGTGCCAGCAGTGCGGGGACAGGGGGGGTTGAAGCTTTCTTT	CASSAGTGGVEAFF
TRBV20-1	few	.	TRBJ2-7	TGCAGTGCTGAGGACAGTACCGTAGACGAGCAGTACTTC	CSAEDSTVDEQYF
TRBV7-9	.	.	TRBJ2-7	TGTGCCAGCAGTCCTCCTTACTACGAGCAGTACTTC	CASSPPYYEQYF
TRBV9	many	TRBD1	TRBJ2-1	TGTGCCAGCAGCGTAGCTTGGGACAGGTCCCATGAGCAGTTCTTC	CASSVAWDRSHEQFF
TRBV11-1	many	.	TRBJ2-7	TGTGCCAGCAGCCTGGGACGGATCTCATACGAGCAGTACTTC	CASSLGRISYEQYF
TRBV29-1	many	TRBD2	TRBJ2-7	TGCAGCGTGACCGGACTAGCGGGAGGCCCACCCTACGAGCAGTACTTC	CSVTGLAGGPPYEQYF
TRBV7-6	.	.	TRBJ1-3	TGTGCCAGCAGCCCACGGGGATCTGGAAACACCATATATTTT	CASSPRGSGNTIYF
TRBV10-3	.	.	TRBJ2-7	TGTGCCATCAGTGAGGGGGGCTACGAGCAGTACTTC	CAISEGGYEQYF
TRBV12-3/TRBV12-4	few	.	TRBJ2-5	TGTGCCAGCAGTAGGGGCTCGGGAGAGACCCAGTACTTC	CASSRGSGETQYF
TRBV28	.	.	TRBJ2-4	TGTGCCAGCAGTTTAGGCCAAAACATTCAGTACTTC	CASSLGQNIQYF
TRBV7-2	few	TRBD2	TRBJ2-1	TGTGCCAGCAGCTTAGGCGGGAGTGTCCATGAGCAGTTCTTC	CASSLGGSVHEQFF
TRBV6-4	few	TRBD2	TRBJ2-1	TGTGCCAGCAGTGGCCTGAGCGGGAGAGATTGGTTCTTC	CASSGLSGRDWFF
TRBV29-1	few	TRBD1	TRBJ2-3	TGCAGCGCTGACAGGGGAGGCACAGATACGCAGTATTTT	CSADRGGTDTQYF
TRBV6-1	.	.	TRBJ2-7	TGTGCCAGCAACGTGCATCAGGGGTCGAGCTCCTACGAGCAGTACTTC	CASNVHQGSSSYEQYF
TRBV4-1	few	TRBD2	TRBJ2-7	TGCGCCAGCAGCCAAGATCCAGGGACTAGCATCCACGAGCAGTACTTC	CASSQDPGTSIHEQYF
TRBV11-2	many	.	TRBJ2-1	TGTGCCAGCAGCTCGTGGGGGACCTACAATGAGCAGTTCTTC	CASSSWGTYNEQFF
TRBV6-2/TRBV6-3	.	.	TRBJ2-7	TGTGCCAGCAGAGAACTCTCTAACGAGCAGTACTTC	CASRELSNEQYF
TRBV27	few	.	TRBJ2-1	TGTGCCAGCAGTTTCTATAATGAGCAGTTCTTC	CASSFYNEQFF
TRBV6-2/TRBV6-3	.	TRBD1	TRBJ2-5	TGTGCCAGCAAAACCCAACGGACAGGGGAAGAGACCCAGTACTTC	CASKTQRTGEETQYF
TRBV7-2	few	.	TRBJ2-7	TGTGCCAGCAGGGCGACGGGACCCTCGGGCGAGCAGTACTTC	CASRATGPSGEQYF